The sequence of this TCR beta chain was determined in a study of cytomegalovirus exposure and HLA in healthy donors. Study-wide findings and caveats: 164 TCR beta chains were listed as cytomegalovirus-associated.

This CDR3 is built from 14 residues. After removal of 5 bases from V and 7 bases from J, the junction contained 6 bases not matched to a gene. The germline CDR1 and CDR2 sequences are SGHTA and FQGTGA. Use of 60 Vbeta and 13 Jbeta primers characterized the PCR. Sequenced by immunoSEQ multiplex PCR; TCRdb stores in-frame clones only, minus some. The sample gives some 150,000 clones, approximately 79% of which show up once; 3.5% to 5% is in the top ten. Remarks on this clone: Its antigen remains unknown.

J is TRBJ2-2 and V is TRBV7-3; TRBD1 agrees at 8 bases. Sequencing input: PBMCs. This receptor was obtained from a man aged 40-55 years in good health and CMV-seronegative. The DNA of the CDR3 is TGTGCCAGCAGCATGGACAGGGAGGTCGGGGAGCTGTTTTTT. As protein: CASSMDREVGELFF.